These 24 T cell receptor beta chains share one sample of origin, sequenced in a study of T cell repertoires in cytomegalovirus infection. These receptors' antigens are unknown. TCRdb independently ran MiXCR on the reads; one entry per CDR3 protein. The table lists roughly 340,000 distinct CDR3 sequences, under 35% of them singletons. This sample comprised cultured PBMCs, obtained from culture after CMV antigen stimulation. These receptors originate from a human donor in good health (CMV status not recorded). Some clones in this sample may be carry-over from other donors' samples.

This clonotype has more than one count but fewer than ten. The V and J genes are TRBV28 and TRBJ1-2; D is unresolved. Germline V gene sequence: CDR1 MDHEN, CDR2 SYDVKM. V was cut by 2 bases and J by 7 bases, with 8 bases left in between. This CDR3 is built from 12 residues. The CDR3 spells CASSLTRLGYTF. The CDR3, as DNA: TGTGCCAGCAGTTTAACCAGACTTGGCTACACCTTC.

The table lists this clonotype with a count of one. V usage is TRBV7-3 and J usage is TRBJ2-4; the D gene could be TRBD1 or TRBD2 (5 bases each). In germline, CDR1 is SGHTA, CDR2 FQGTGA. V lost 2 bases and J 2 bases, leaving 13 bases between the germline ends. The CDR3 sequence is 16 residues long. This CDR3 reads CASSLGEMGPKNIQYF. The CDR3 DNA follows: TGTGCCAGCAGCTTAGGGGAGATGGGGCCCAAAAACATTCAGTACTTC. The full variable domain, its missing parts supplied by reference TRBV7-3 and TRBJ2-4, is GAGVSQTPSNKVTEKGKYVELRCDPISGHTALYWYRQSLGQGPEFLIYFQGTGAADDSGLPNDRFFAVRPEGSVSTLKIQRTERGDSAVYLCASSLGEMGPKNIQYFGAGTRLSVL.

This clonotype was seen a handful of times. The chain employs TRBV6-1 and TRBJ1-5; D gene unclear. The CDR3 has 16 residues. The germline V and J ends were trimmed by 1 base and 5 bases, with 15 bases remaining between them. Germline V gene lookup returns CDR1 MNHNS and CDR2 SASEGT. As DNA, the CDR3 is TGTGCCAGCAGTGAAGTTGGGTCAGGCTATTATCAGCCCCAGCATTTT. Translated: CASSEVGSGYYQPQHF.

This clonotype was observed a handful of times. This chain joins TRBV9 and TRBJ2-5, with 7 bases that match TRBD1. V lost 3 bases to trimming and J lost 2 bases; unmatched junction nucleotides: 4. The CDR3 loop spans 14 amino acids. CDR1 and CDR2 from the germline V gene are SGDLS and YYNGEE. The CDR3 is CASSAGQPQETQYF. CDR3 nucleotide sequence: TGTGCCAGCAGCGCGGGACAGCCTCAAGAGACCCAGTACTTC. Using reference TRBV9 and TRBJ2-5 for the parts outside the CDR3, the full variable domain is DSGVTQTPKHLITATGQRVTLRCSPRSGDLSVYWYQQSLDQGLQFLIQYYNGEERAKGNILERFSAQQFPDLHSELNLSSLELGDSALYFCASSAGQPQETQYFGPGTRLLVL.

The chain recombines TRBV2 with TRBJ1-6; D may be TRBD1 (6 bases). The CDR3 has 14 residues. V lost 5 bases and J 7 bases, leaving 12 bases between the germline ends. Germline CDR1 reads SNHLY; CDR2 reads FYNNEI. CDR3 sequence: CASSSYRVNSPLHF. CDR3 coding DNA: TGTGCCAGCAGTTCCTACAGGGTCAATTCACCCCTCCACTTT.

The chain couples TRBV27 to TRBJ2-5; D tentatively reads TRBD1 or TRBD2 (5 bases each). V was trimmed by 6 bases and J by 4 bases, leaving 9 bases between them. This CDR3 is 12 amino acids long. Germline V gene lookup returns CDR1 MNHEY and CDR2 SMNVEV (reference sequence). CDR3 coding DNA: TGTGCCAGCAGGGAGAGGGGAGAGACCCAGTACTTC. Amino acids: CASRERGETQYF.

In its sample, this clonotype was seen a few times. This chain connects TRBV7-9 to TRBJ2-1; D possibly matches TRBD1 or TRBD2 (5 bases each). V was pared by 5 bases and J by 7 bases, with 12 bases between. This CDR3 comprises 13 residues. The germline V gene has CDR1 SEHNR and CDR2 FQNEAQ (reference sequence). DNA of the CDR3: TGTGCCAGCAGCAATCGGGGCGGTAATGAGCAGTTCTTC. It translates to CASSNRGGNEQFF.

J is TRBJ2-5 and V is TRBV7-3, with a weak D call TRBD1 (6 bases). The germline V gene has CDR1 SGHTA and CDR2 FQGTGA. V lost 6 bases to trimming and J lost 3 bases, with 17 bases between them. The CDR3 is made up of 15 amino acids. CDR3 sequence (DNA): TGTGCCAGCAGATCACGGACAGCTCAGGAAGAGACCCAGTACTTC. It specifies CASRSRTAQEETQYF.

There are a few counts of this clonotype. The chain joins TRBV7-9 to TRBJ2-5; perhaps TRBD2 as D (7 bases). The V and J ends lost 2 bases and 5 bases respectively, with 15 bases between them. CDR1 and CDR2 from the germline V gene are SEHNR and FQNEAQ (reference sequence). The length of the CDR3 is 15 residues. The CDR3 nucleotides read TGTGCCAGCAGCTTACGGGGGGCGCTTTTTGAGACCCAGTACTTC. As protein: CASSLRGALFETQYF.

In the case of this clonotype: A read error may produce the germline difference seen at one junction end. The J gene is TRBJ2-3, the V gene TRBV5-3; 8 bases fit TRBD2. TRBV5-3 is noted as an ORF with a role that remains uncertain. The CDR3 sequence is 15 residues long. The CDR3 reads CASSFERGLSDTQYF. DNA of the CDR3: TGTGCCAGCAGCTTTGAGCGGGGGCTCTCGGATACGCAGTATTTT.

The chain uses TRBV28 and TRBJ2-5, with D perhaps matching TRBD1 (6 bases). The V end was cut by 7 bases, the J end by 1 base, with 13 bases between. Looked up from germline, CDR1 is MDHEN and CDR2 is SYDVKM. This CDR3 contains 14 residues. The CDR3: CASNWGHLQETQYF. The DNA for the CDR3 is TGTGCCAGCAACTGGGGACACCTCCAAGAGACCCAGTACTTC.

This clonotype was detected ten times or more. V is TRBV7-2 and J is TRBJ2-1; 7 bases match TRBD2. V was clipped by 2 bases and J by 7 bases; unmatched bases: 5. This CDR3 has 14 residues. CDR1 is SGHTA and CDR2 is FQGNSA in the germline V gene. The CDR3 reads CASSLPRGSNEQFF. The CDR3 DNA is TGTGCCAGCAGCTTACCCCGCGGGAGTAATGAGCAGTTCTTC.

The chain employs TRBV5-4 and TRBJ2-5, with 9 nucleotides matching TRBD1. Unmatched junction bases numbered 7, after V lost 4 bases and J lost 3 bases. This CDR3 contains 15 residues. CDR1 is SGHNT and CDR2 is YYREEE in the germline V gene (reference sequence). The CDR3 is CASSTMTGGEETQYF. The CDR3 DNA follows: TGTGCCAGCAGCACCATGACAGGGGGGGAAGAGACCCAGTACTTC.

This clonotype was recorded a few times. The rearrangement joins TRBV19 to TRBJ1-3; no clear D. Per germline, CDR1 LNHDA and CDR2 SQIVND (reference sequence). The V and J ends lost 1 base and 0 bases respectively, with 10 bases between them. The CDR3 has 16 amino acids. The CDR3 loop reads CASSIVTANSGNTIYF. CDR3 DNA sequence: TGTGCCAGTAGTATAGTCACGGCCAACTCTGGAAACACCATATATTTT.

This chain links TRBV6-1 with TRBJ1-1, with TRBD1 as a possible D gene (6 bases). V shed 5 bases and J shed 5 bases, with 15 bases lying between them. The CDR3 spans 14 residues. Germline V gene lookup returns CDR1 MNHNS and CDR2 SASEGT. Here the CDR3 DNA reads TGTGCCAGCAGTTCCCGACTAGGGGGGACTGAAGCTTTCTTT. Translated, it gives CASSSRLGGTEAFF.

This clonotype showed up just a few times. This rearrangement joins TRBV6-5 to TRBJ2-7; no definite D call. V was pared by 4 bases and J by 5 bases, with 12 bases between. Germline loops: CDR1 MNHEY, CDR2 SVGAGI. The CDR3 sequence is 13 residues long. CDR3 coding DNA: TGTGCCAGCAGTTCCCAAGGGATCGACGAGCAGTACTTC. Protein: CASSSQGIDEQYF.

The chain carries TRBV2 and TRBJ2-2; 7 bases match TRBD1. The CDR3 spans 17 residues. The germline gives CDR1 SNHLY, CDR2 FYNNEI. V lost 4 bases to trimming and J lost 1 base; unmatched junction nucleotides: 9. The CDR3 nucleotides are TGTGCCAGCAGTGGAGGCATCTGGACAGGGAACACCGGGGAGCTGTTTTTT. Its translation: CASSGGIWTGNTGELFF.

CDR3 in amino acids: CASSIRGLNTEAFF. CDR3 sequence (DNA): TGTGCCAGTAGTATCCGGGGCCTGAACACTGAAGCTTTCTTT. The chain joins TRBV19 to TRBJ1-1, with a weak D call TRBD1 (5 bases). This CDR3 is built from 14 residues. Between the trimmed V and J ends, which lost 3 bases and 0 bases, there was a span of 8 bases. CDR1 and CDR2 (germline): LNHDA, SQIVND (reference sequence). Full variable domain (remainder filled in from reference TRBV19 and TRBJ1-1): DGGITQSPKYLFRKEGQNVTLSCEQNLNHDAMYWYRQDPGQGLRLIYYSQIVNDFQKGDIAEGYSVSREKKESFPLTVTSAQKNPTAFYLCASSIRGLNTEAFFGQGTRLTVV.

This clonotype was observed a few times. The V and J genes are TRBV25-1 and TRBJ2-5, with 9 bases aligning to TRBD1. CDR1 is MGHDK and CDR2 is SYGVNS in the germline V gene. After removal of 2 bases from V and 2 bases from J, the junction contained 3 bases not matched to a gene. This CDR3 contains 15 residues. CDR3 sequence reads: CASSEGDRAQETQYF. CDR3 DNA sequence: TGTGCCAGCAGTGAAGGGGACAGGGCGCAAGAGACCCAGTACTTC.

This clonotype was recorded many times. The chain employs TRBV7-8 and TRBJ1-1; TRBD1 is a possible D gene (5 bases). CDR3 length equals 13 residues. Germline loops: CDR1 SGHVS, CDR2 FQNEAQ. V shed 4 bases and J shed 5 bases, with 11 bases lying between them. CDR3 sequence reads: CASSSQGGTEAFF. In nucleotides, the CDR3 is TGTGCCAGCAGCTCGCAGGGAGGTACTGAAGCTTTCTTT.

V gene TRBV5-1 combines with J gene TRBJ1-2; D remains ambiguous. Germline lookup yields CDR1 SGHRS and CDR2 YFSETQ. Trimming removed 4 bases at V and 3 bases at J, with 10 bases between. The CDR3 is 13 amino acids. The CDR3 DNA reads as TGCGCCAGCAGCCCTCCCGTGGACTATGGCTACACCTTC. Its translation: CASSPPVDYGYTF. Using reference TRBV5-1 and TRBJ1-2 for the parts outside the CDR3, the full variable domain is KAGVTQTPRYLIKTRGQQVTLSCSPISGHRSVSWYQQTPGQGLQFLFEYFSETQRNKGNFPGRFSGRQFSNSRSEMNVSTLELGDSALYLCASSPPVDYGYTFGSGTRLTVV.

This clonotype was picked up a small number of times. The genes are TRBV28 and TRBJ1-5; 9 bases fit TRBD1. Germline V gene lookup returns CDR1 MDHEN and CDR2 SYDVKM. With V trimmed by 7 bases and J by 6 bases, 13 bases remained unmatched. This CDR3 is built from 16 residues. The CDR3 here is CASIIAPGQGGQPQHF. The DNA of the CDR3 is TGTGCCAGCATCATCGCTCCGGGACAGGGTGGTCAGCCCCAGCATTTT.

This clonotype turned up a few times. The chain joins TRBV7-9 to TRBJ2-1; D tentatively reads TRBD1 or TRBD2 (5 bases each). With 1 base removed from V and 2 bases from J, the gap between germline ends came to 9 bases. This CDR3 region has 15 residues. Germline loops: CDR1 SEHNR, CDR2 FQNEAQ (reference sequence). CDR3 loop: CASSLEEGPYNEQFF. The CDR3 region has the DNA TGTGCCAGCAGCTTAGAAGAGGGGCCCTACAATGAGCAGTTCTTC.

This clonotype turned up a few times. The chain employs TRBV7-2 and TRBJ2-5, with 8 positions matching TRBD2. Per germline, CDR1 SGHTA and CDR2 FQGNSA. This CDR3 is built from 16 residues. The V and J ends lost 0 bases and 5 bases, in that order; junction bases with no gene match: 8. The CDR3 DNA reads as TGTGCCAGCAGCTTAGCTCTAACTAGCGGTGGGGAGACCCAGTACTTC. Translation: CASSLALTSGGETQYF.